The 32 T cell receptor beta chains reported below all come from one sample, sequenced in a study of OX40 agonist ivuxolimab in advanced cancers. Using immunoSEQ multiplex PCR, the repertoire was profiled, and TCRdb retains in-frame clones only, with some absent. The table records roughly 48,000 clones, about 83% of them present only once. The sequenced sample was CD4+ or CD8+ T cells sorted from blood, obtained in a trial of the OX40 agonist ivuxolimab. These receptor sequences come from an adult with an advanced solid tumor such as melanoma, head and neck, liver or kidney cancer.

Worth noting for this clone: At one end the junction does not follow the germline gene, possibly because of a read error. The chain recombines TRBV2 with TRBJ2-3; TRBD1 aligns across 7 bases. The CDR3 runs to 16 residues. Germline values: CDR1 SNHLY, CDR2 FYNNEI. CDR3 sequence (DNA): TGTGCCAGCAATGAACGAGGGGGCTACGGTACAGATACGCAGTATTTT. Its translation is CASNERGGYGTDTQYF.

CDR3 sequence reads: CASSPGLVTDTQYF. CDR3 nucleotide sequence: TGCGCCAGCAGCCCGGGACTAGTGACAGATACGCAGTATTTT. The V and J genes are TRBV5-1 and TRBJ2-3; TRBD2 matches 8 bases. Trimming cost V 4 bases and J 3 bases; bases outside gene matches: 4. The CDR3 contains 14 residues. From germline, CDR1 is SGHRS and CDR2 YFSETQ.

This chain connects TRBV7-8 to TRBJ1-2; 10 nucleotides align to TRBD1. Per the germline V gene, CDR1 is SGHVS and CDR2 is FQNEAQ. The CDR3 has 16 residues. V trimming: 5 bases; J trimming: 5 bases; junction bases outside the gene matches: 11. This CDR3 reads CASSAGVDRGQYGYTF. The DNA of the CDR3 is TGTGCCAGCAGCGCGGGCGTCGACAGGGGGCAGTATGGCTACACCTTC.

The chain carries TRBV19 and TRBJ2-1, with D possibly TRBD2 on 5 matching bases. There are 15 residues in the CDR3. Germline V gene data show CDR1 as LNHDA and CDR2 as SQIVND (reference sequence). V dropped 5 bases and J dropped 2 bases, with 13 bases sitting between them. The CDR3 spells CASSSARGPYNEQFF. CDR3 coding DNA: TGTGCCAGTAGTTCAGCTCGGGGTCCCTACAATGAGCAGTTCTTC.

This clone came up a few times. The V call is TRBV10-2, the J call TRBJ1-2; TRBD1 aligns across 9 bases. Germline loops: CDR1 WSHSY, CDR2 SAAADI. J was trimmed by 3 bases and V by 4 bases; bases with no gene match: 0. The CDR3 covers 13 residues. The CDR3 nucleotides are TGCGCCAGCAGTGGGACAGGGGACTATGGCTACACCTTC. Translating it yields CASSGTGDYGYTF.

The rearrangement uses TRBV19 and TRBJ2-7; 9 nucleotides align to TRBD1. The CDR3 totals 13 residues. CDR1 is LNHDA, CDR2 SQIVND, per germline (reference sequence). The V segment lost 5 bases and the J segment 6 bases; nucleotides outside the gene matches: 5. The CDR3: CASSGTGLAEQYF. For the CDR3, the DNA is TGTGCCAGTAGTGGGACAGGGCTAGCCGAGCAGTACTTC.

The gene calls are TRBV7-8 and TRBJ2-7, with D tentatively TRBD2 (5 bases). Germline values: CDR1 SGHVS, CDR2 FQNEAQ. The CDR3 spans 17 residues. V was clipped by 8 bases and J by 0 bases, with 23 bases between them. DNA for the CDR3: TGTGCCAGCGGACTTCGACCCCCTGGTTCTTCCTCCTACGAGCAGTACTTC. The encoded protein is CASGLRPPGSSSYEQYF. The full variable domain, in which reference TRBV7-8 and TRBJ2-7 provide the parts outside the CDR3, is GAGVSQSPRYKVAKRGQDVALRCDPISGHVSLFWYQQALGQGPEFLTYFQNEAQLDKSGLPSDRFFAERPEGSVSTLKIQRTQQEDSAVYLCASGLRPPGSSSYEQYFGPGTRLTVT.

The CDR3 spells CASSLGRGVSTGELFF. The CDR3 DNA is TGTGCCAGCAGCTTGGGGCGGGGAGTTAGCACCGGGGAGCTGTTTTTT. The rearrangement uses TRBV11-3 and TRBJ2-2, with D perhaps TRBD2 (6 bases). In germline, CDR1 is SGHNT, CDR2 YENEEA. The CDR3 spans 16 residues. Trimming removed 3 bases from V and 4 bases from J, with 15 bases in between.

The chain uses TRBV2 and TRBJ1-4, with TRBD1 identical over 7 bases. The CDR3 totals 16 residues. Germline V gene sequence: CDR1 SNHLY, CDR2 FYNNEI. The V and J ends lost 2 bases and 7 bases, in that order; junction bases with no gene match: 10. CDR3: CASSELGQGVGEKLFF. For the CDR3, the DNA is TGTGCCAGCAGTGAACTGGGGCAGGGGGTCGGTGAAAAACTGTTTTTT.

This clone was seen only once. CDR3 residues: CASSFEVRGAYNEQFF. DNA of the CDR3: TGTGCCAGCAGTTTCGAAGTGCGGGGGGCTTACAATGAGCAGTTCTTC. This chain uses TRBV27 with TRBJ2-1; 8 bases align to TRBD2. This CDR3 has 16 amino acids. CDR1 is MNHEY and CDR2 is SMNVEV in the germline V gene (reference sequence). Losses at the gene ends were 3 bases for V and 4 bases for J; bases not matched to a gene: 8.

The rearrangement uses TRBV19 and TRBJ1-1, with D tentatively TRBD1 (6 bases). Looked up from germline, CDR1 is LNHDA and CDR2 is SQIVND (reference sequence). V was trimmed by 3 bases and J by 5 bases, leaving 13 bases between them. This CDR3 has 14 amino acids. As DNA, the CDR3 is TGTGCCAGTAGTATCGGGACAAGGGGGACTGAAGCTTTCTTT. Translating it yields CASSIGTRGTEAFF.

This clone was detected only a few times. The chain links TRBV21-1 to TRBJ1-5; the DNA was not used to check the table's D call, TRBD1. TRBV21-1 is a pseudogene segment. The CDR3 totals 15 residues. The CDR3 reads CASDEQGALDQPQHF. In DNA, the CDR3 is TGTGCCAGCGACGAACAGGGGGCCTTGGATCAGCCCCAGCATTTT.

The chain carries TRBV5-8 and TRBJ1-4, with D possibly TRBD1 on 5 matching bases. V shed 2 bases and J shed 8 bases, with 10 bases lying between them. This CDR3 contains 13 residues. Germline lookup yields CDR1 SGHTS and CDR2 YDEGEE. The CDR3 loop is CASSFVEGEKLFF. The CDR3 nucleotides are TGTGCCAGCAGCTTCGTAGAGGGGGAAAAACTGTTTTTT.

The DNA of the CDR3 is TGCGCCAGCAGGGCTGAGCGGGGGAACCAAGAGACCCAGTACTTC. It encodes CASRAERGNQETQYF. The V and J genes are TRBV5-1 and TRBJ2-5; 8 nucleotides line up with TRBD2. The junction had 6 bases not matched to a gene; V was cut back by 5 bases and J by 0 bases. Germline-derived CDR1 and CDR2 are SGHRS and YFSETQ. CDR3 length: 15 residues.

This clone occurred once. This chain joins TRBV7-2 and TRBJ2-1; D is unresolved. V was pared by 1 base and J by 5 bases, with 9 bases between. The CDR3 contains 14 residues. The germline CDR1 and CDR2 sequences are SGHTA and FQGNSA. CDR3 DNA sequence: TGTGCCAGCAGCTTAGGGGGTTCGGACAATGAGCAGTTCTTC. The encoded protein is CASSLGGSDNEQFF. The entire variable domain, with the rest obtained from reference TRBV7-2 and TRBJ2-1, is as follows: GAGVSQSPSNKVTEKGKDVELRCDPISGHTALYWYRQSLGQGLEFLIYFQGNSAPDKSGLPSDRFSAERTGGSVSTLTIQRTQQEDSAVYLCASSLGGSDNEQFFGPGTRLTVL.

The rearrangement uses TRBV4-3 and TRBJ1-4, with D possibly matching TRBD1 (6 bases). This CDR3 has 16 residues. V lost 5 bases and J lost 0, with 13 bases in between. Germline V gene sequence: CDR1 LGHNA, CDR2 YSLEER. CDR3 region: CASSDSGGPTNEKLFF. The CDR3 nucleotides read TGCGCCAGCAGCGACAGCGGGGGCCCAACTAATGAAAAACTGTTTTTT.

Only one count was recorded for this clone. The chain employs TRBV19 and TRBJ2-5; a weak D match, TRBD2 (5 bases). The CDR3 spans 15 residues. CDR1 LNHDA and CDR2 SQIVND come from the germline V gene (reference sequence). The V end lost 5 bases, the J end lost 5 bases, and 18 bases lay between the germline ends. CDR3 in DNA: TGTGCCAGTAGTCAACACGGAGGCGGTGGGGAGACCCAGTACTTC. Encoded protein: CASSQHGGGGETQYF.

The count of this clone is one. This chain connects TRBV4-1 to TRBJ1-4; 9 bases are a match to TRBD1. Germline CDR1 reads MGHRA; CDR2 reads YSYEKL. The CDR3 is 19 amino acids. Trimming at V came to 0 bases and at J to 0 bases, leaving 8 bases not matched to a gene. CDR3 region: CASSQDSGQGPSTNEKLFF. CDR3 nucleotides: TGCGCCAGCAGCCAAGACTCGGGACAGGGACCTTCAACTAATGAAAAACTGTTTTTT.

The chain joins TRBV5-6 to TRBJ2-6; D is uncertain. From germline, CDR1 is SGHDT and CDR2 YYEEEE. This CDR3 spans 14 amino acids. V was trimmed by 4 bases and J by 6 bases, leaving 11 bases between them. The CDR3 DNA reads TGTGCCAGCAGCCCCACCACAGAGGCCAACGTCCTGACTTTC. It encodes CASSPTTEANVLTF.

The chain couples TRBV7-2 to TRBJ2-5; the D is unclear. The CDR3 runs to 12 residues. CDR1 and CDR2 from the germline V gene are SGHTA and FQGNSA. Trimming stripped 5 bases from V and 5 bases from J, with 9 bases between. CDR3: CASSQSAETQYF. CDR3 in DNA: TGTGCCAGCAGCCAGTCAGCGGAGACCCAGTACTTC.

The genes are TRBV7-2 and TRBJ2-7; 7 bases fit TRBD1. The CDR3 loop spans 13 amino acids. Per germline, CDR1 SGHTA and CDR2 FQGNSA. The junction had 4 bases not matched to a gene; V was cut back by 2 bases and J by 6 bases. In DNA, the CDR3 is TGTGCCAGCAGCTTACAAGGGGGCAGCGAGCAGTACTTC. Amino acid sequence: CASSLQGGSEQYF.

In regard to this clone: Mismatch with germline at one junction end may stem from a read error. This CDR3 is CASSPTVRSYEQYF. Written as DNA, the CDR3 is TGTGCTAGCAGCCCTACGGTCAGGTCCTACGAGCAGTACTTC. The rearrangement links TRBV7-7 to TRBJ2-7; D gene uncertain. The CDR3 contains 14 residues. Per the germline V gene, CDR1 is SSHAT and CDR2 is FNYEAQ (reference sequence).

V usage is TRBV7-2 and J usage is TRBJ1-6, with D unresolved. Between the trimmed V and J ends, which lost 0 bases and 0 bases, there was a span of 3 bases. CDR3 length equals 15 residues. Germline assignment: CDR1 SGHTA and CDR2 FQGNSA. CDR3 coding DNA: TGTGCCAGCAGCTTAGCAAGCTCCTATAATTCACCCCTCCACTTT. This translates into CASSLASSYNSPLHF.

The chain uses TRBV30 and TRBJ1-1; D uncertain. Germline CDR1 and CDR2: GTSNPN and SVGIG (reference sequence). This CDR3 has 14 residues. The V and J ends lost 5 bases and 2 bases respectively, with 15 bases between them. The chain's CDR3 is CAWSLLRKNTEAFF. CDR3 nucleotides: TGTGCCTGGTCTTTGCTAAGGAAAAACACTGAAGCTTTCTTT.

The chain employs TRBV27 and TRBJ2-7; weak D call: TRBD1 (6 bases). The V gene lost 5 bases and the J gene lost 0 bases, with 20 bases spanning the gap. Germline lookup yields CDR1 MNHEY and CDR2 SMNVEV (reference sequence). This CDR3 region has 17 residues. This CDR3 reads CASSGIRTGTISYEQYF. In DNA, the CDR3 is TGTGCCAGCAGTGGGATACGAACAGGGACGATCTCCTACGAGCAGTACTTC.

A remark on this clone: Other nucleotide sequences in the sample specify the same CDR3. The V call is TRBV5-1, the J call TRBJ2-3; D unresolved. Germline V gives CDR1 SGHRS, CDR2 YFSETQ. With 2 bases removed from V and 2 bases from J, the gap between germline ends came to 6 bases. This CDR3 comprises 13 residues. In DNA, the CDR3 is TGCGCCAGCAGCTTTACAGTCACAGATACGCAGTATTTT. Amino acids: CASSFTVTDTQYF.

V gene TRBV5-4 combines with J gene TRBJ2-3; D may be TRBD1 (5 bases). Trimming removed 0 bases from V and 3 bases from J, with 11 bases in between. This CDR3 is 15 amino acids long. Germline CDR1 and CDR2: SGHNT and YYREEE (reference sequence). The DNA for the CDR3 is TGTGCCAGCAGCTTGGAAGGCAGGGCGACAGATACGCAGTATTTT. Translation: CASSLEGRATDTQYF. The entire variable domain, with the rest obtained from reference TRBV5-4 and TRBJ2-3, is as follows: ETGVTQSPTHLIKTRGQQVTLRCSSQSGHNTVSWYQQALGQGPQFIFQYYREEENGRGNFPPRFSGLQFPNYSSELNVNALELDDSALYLCASSLEGRATDTQYFGPGTRLTVL.

The V call is TRBV5-1, the J call TRBJ1-1; D is unclear. Per germline, CDR1 SGHRS and CDR2 YFSETQ. The CDR3 covers 15 residues. The germline V and J ends were trimmed by 5 bases and 1 base, with 15 bases remaining between them. CDR3: CASRRDAGTNTEAFF. In DNA form, the CDR3 reads TGCGCCAGCAGACGAGACGCAGGAACGAACACTGAAGCTTTCTTT. The entire variable domain, with the rest obtained from reference TRBV5-1 and TRBJ1-1, is as follows: KAGVTQTPRYLIKTRGQQVTLSCSPISGHRSVSWYQQTPGQGLQFLFEYFSETQRNKGNFPGRFSGRQFSNSRSEMNVSTLELGDSALYLCASRRDAGTNTEAFFGQGTRLTVV.

About this clone itself: At one end the junction does not follow the germline gene, possibly because of a read error. This chain uses TRBV7-7 with TRBJ1-4; TRBD1 might be the D (6 bases). Germline CDR1 reads SSHAT; CDR2 reads FNYEAQ (reference sequence). CDR3 length: 15 residues. This chain's CDR3 is CASSLAGGPNEKLFF. The DNA of the CDR3 is TGTGCTAGCAGCTTAGCGGGGGGGCCCAATGAAAAACTGTTTTTT.

This clone was observed a handful of times. J is TRBJ1-2 and V is TRBV6-5, with TRBD1 matching 11 bases. Germline CDR1 reads MNHEY; CDR2 reads SVGAGI. CDR3 size: 15 residues. With V trimmed by 5 bases and J by 4 bases, 6 bases remained unmatched. The CDR3 here is CASSRGTGGFYGYTF. The CDR3 nucleotides read TGTGCCAGCAGTAGGGGGACAGGGGGTTTCTATGGCTACACCTTC.

This clone was observed a few times. This chain joins TRBV30 and TRBJ1-1; no clear D. Germline CDR1 reads GTSNPN; CDR2 reads SVGIG (reference sequence). The CDR3 totals 14 residues. Trimming stripped 1 base from V and 3 bases from J, with 12 bases between. The CDR3 reads CAWSAWLEDTEAFF. Written as DNA, the CDR3 is TGTGCCTGGAGTGCATGGTTAGAGGACACTGAAGCTTTCTTT.

This chain uses TRBV9 with TRBJ2-7; TRBD2 agrees at 7 bases. After removal of 4 bases from V and 0 bases from J, the junction contained 10 bases not matched to a gene. The germline V gene has CDR1 SGDLS and CDR2 YYNGEE. This CDR3 comprises 16 residues. The CDR3: CASSREGTASSYEQYF. The CDR3 nucleotides are TGTGCCAGCAGCAGGGAGGGGACTGCGAGCTCCTACGAGCAGTACTTC.